This is a list of T cell receptor beta chains from one sample in a study of identical twins. A single record per CDR3 protein comes from TCRdb applying MiXCR to the 5' RACE reads. The sample holds some 300,000 distinct CDR3 sequences, approximately 13% seen once. This sample also appeared in a second study, on yellow fever vaccine responses in identical twins.

Material for sequencing was CD8+ T cells sorted from blood. The receptors shown here come from a woman under 30 in good health. Each CDR3 is given with its conserved first and last residue. A D gene is named only where the DNA matches it firmly. Not all rows give a size; the values are once, few, many and, for expanded clones, a class.

J: TRBJ2-1; D: NA; V: TRBV9; size: many; CDR3: CASSGPLSSSYNEQFF; DNA: TGTGCCAGCAGCGGGCCCCTTTCAAGCTCCTACAATGAGCAGTTCTTC
J: TRBJ1-1; D: NA; V: TRBV28; size: NA; CDR3: CASSLPTGSSNTEAFF; DNA: TGTGCCAGCAGCCTTCCTACAGGGTCGTCGAACACTGAAGCTTTCTTT
J: TRBJ2-1; D: NA; V: TRBV28; size: NA; CDR3: CASSVRYEQFF; DNA: TGTGCCAGCAGCGTGCGGTATGAGCAGTTCTTC
J: TRBJ2-2; D: TRBD2; V: TRBV4-1; size: few; CDR3: CASSRLADFSGELFF; DNA: TGCGCCAGCAGCCGACTAGCGGATTTCTCCGGGGAGCTGTTTTTT
J: TRBJ2-5; D: NA; V: TRBV7-9; size: few; CDR3: CASSPDLAGEDQETQYF; DNA: TGTGCCAGCAGCCCCGATCTGGCAGGGGAGGACCAAGAGACCCAGTACTTC
J: TRBJ1-4; D: NA; V: TRBV3-1; size: few; CDR3: CASEDSNEKLFF; DNA: TGTGCCAGCGAGGACAGTAATGAAAAACTGTTTTTT
J: TRBJ2-1; D: TRBD2; V: TRBV7-3; size: few; CDR3: CASSMTSGRGDEQFF; DNA: TGTGCCAGCAGCATGACTAGCGGGAGGGGGGATGAGCAGTTCTTC
J: TRBJ2-7; D: NA; V: TRBV5-1; size: many; CDR3: CASSLVSEISSGYLYEQYF; DNA: TGCGCCAGCAGCTTGGTGTCAGAGATCTCCTCTGGATATCTCTACGAGCAGTACTTC
J: TRBJ2-5; D: TRBD1; V: TRBV9; size: few; CDR3: CASSVARQGFAQYF; DNA: TGTGCCAGCAGCGTAGCGAGACAGGGGTTTGCCCAGTACTTC
J: TRBJ2-4; D: NA; V: TRBV6-1; size: NA; CDR3: CASRKDPTALRSDIQYF; DNA: TGTGCCAGCAGGAAGGACCCGACAGCCCTCCGGTCCGACATTCAGTACTTC
J: TRBJ2-1; D: NA; V: TRBV2; size: once; CDR3: CASSSALEQFF; DNA: TGTGCCAGCAGCAGTGCTTTGGAGCAGTTCTTC
J: TRBJ1-5; D: TRBD1; V: TRBV4-1; size: NA; CDR3: CASSQDRTGGIQPQHF; DNA: TGCGCCAGCAGCCAAGATAGGACAGGGGGCATTCAGCCCCAGCATTTT
J: TRBJ1-1; D: NA; V: TRBV6-4; size: few; CDR3: CASSVNRDGNTEAFF; DNA: TGTGCCAGCAGCGTCAACAGGGACGGGAACACTGAAGCTTTCTTT
J: TRBJ1-6; D: NA; V: TRBV10-1; size: few; CDR3: CASSESRRPTGRFESSYNSPLHF; DNA: TGCGCCAGCAGTGAGTCTAGAAGACCGACGGGACGGTTCGAGAGCTCCTATAATTCACCCCTCCACTTT
J: TRBJ2-3; D: NA; V: TRBV10-3; size: NA; CDR3: CAISDRSASTVTQYF; DNA: TGTGCCATCAGTGACAGGTCTGCATCCACAGTTACGCAGTATTTT
J: TRBJ2-1; D: TRBD2; V: TRBV7-9; size: NA; CDR3: CASRRTSGGALDEQFF; DNA: TGTGCCAGCAGGCGGACTAGCGGGGGGGCCCTGGATGAGCAGTTCTTC
J: TRBJ2-7; D: TRBD1; V: TRBV19; size: NA; CDR3: CASSPGTGVAYEQYF; DNA: TGTGCCAGTAGTCCCGGGACAGGGGTGGCCTACGAGCAGTACTTC
J: TRBJ2-3; D: NA; V: TRBV6-2/TRBV6-3; size: NA; CDR3: CASSPPDGKTLRPDTQYF; DNA: TGTGCCAGCAGCCCCCCGGACGGAAAAACCCTCAGGCCAGATACGCAGTATTTT
J: TRBJ1-2; D: TRBD1; V: TRBV11-2; size: few; CDR3: CASSAPTGQGNYGYTF; DNA: TGTGCCAGCAGCGCGCCTACGGGACAGGGAAACTATGGCTACACCTTC
J: TRBJ2-7; D: NA; V: TRBV4-1; size: NA; CDR3: CASSQGQTSSYEQYF; DNA: TGCGCCAGCAGCCAAGGACAGACAAGCTCCTACGAGCAGTACTTC
J: TRBJ2-1; D: NA; V: TRBV29-1; size: many; CDR3: CSGGAGEEFF; DNA: TGCAGCGGGGGAGCAGGGGAGGAGTTCTTC
J: TRBJ2-1; D: NA; V: TRBV18; size: few; CDR3: CASSPFRGYNEQFF; DNA: TGTGCCAGCTCACCATTCAGAGGTTACAATGAGCAGTTCTTC
J: TRBJ2-7; D: NA; V: TRBV29-1; size: few; CDR3: CSVLGGASYEQYF; DNA: TGCAGCGTCCTTGGGGGGGCCTCCTACGAGCAGTACTTC
J: TRBJ2-1; D: NA; V: TRBV20-1; size: many; CDR3: CSARASPLSNEQFF; DNA: TGCAGTGCTAGAGCCTCTCCTCTTTCCAATGAGCAGTTCTTC
J: TRBJ2-7; D: NA; V: TRBV29-1; size: few; CDR3: CSAKTGHTYEQYF; DNA: TGCAGCGCCAAGACAGGACATACCTACGAGCAGTACTTC
J: TRBJ1-3; D: NA; V: TRBV28; size: few; CDR3: CASSPATVIGNTIYF; DNA: TGTGCCAGCAGTCCAGCGACAGTGATCGGAAACACCATATATTTT
J: TRBJ2-7; D: TRBD1; V: TRBV20-1; size: NA; CDR3: CSARVGTGGVEQYF; DNA: TGCAGTGCTAGAGTGGGGACAGGGGGCGTAGAGCAGTACTTC
J: TRBJ2-5; D: NA; V: TRBV10-3; size: NA; CDR3: CAISETTQETQYF; DNA: TGTGCCATCAGTGAGACTACTCAAGAGACCCAGTACTTC
J: TRBJ2-5; D: NA; V: TRBV12-3/TRBV12-4; size: many; CDR3: CASSQGLSGETQYF; DNA: TGTGCCAGCAGCCAGGGTCTTTCAGGGGAGACCCAGTACTTC
J: TRBJ2-1; D: TRBD2; V: TRBV28; size: NA; CDR3: CASSPASGRAFEQFF; DNA: TGTGCCAGCAGTCCGGCTAGCGGGAGGGCATTCGAGCAGTTCTTC
J: TRBJ2-1; D: NA; V: TRBV2; size: few; CDR3: CASSSPADSYNEQFF; DNA: TGTGCCAGCAGTTCCCCGGCGGACTCCTACAATGAGCAGTTCTTC
J: TRBJ2-1; D: NA; V: TRBV4-1; size: NA; CDR3: CASSQDRQVDEQFF; DNA: TGCGCCAGCAGCCAAGATAGGCAGGTGGATGAGCAGTTCTTC
J: TRBJ2-7; D: NA; V: TRBV12-3/TRBV12-4; size: many; CDR3: CASSPSSYEQYF; DNA: TGTGCCAGCAGCCCCAGCTCCTACGAGCAGTACTTC
J: TRBJ2-2; D: NA; V: TRBV7-3; size: few; CDR3: CASSPLGPGELFF; DNA: TGTGCCAGCAGCCCGCTAGGGCCCGGGGAGCTGTTTTTT
J: TRBJ2-5; D: TRBD2; V: TRBV2; size: few; CDR3: CASRATSGGETQYF; DNA: TGTGCCAGCAGAGCTACTAGCGGGGGGGAGACCCAGTACTTC
J: TRBJ2-1; D: NA; V: TRBV6-4; size: few; CDR3: CASSDSGTYEQFF; DNA: TGTGCCAGCAGTGACTCTGGGACTTATGAGCAGTTCTTC
J: TRBJ2-1; D: NA; V: TRBV21-1; size: NA; CDR3: CASSKPGQPYNEQFF; DNA: TGTGCCAGCAGCAAACCCGGACAGCCCTACAATGAGCAGTTCTTC
J: TRBJ1-2; D: TRBD1; V: TRBV6-5; size: few; CDR3: CASSYGTGNYGYTF; DNA: TGTGCCAGCAGTTACGGGACAGGGAACTATGGCTACACCTTC
J: TRBJ2-1; D: TRBD1; V: TRBV7-6; size: NA; CDR3: CASSLVTGVPFYNEQFF; DNA: TGTGCCAGCAGCTTAGTGACAGGGGTCCCTTTTTACAATGAGCAGTTCTTC
J: TRBJ2-5; D: NA; V: TRBV4-2; size: few; CDR3: CASSQDRADQETQYF; DNA: TGTGCCAGCAGCCAAGATAGGGCAGACCAAGAGACCCAGTACTTC
J: TRBJ2-1; D: TRBD2; V: TRBV11-2; size: many; CDR3: CASSLVGGDYAYNEQFF; DNA: TGTGCCAGCAGCTTAGTCGGGGGGGACTATGCCTACAATGAGCAGTTCTTC
J: TRBJ2-3; D: NA; V: TRBV28; size: many; CDR3: CASRYGGEADTQYF; DNA: TGTGCCAGCAGATACGGAGGGGAAGCAGATACGCAGTATTTT
J: TRBJ2-2; D: NA; V: TRBV13; size: few; CDR3: CASSATVRYIGELFF; DNA: TGTGCCAGCAGCGCGACAGTCAGGTACATCGGGGAGCTGTTTTTT
J: TRBJ2-2; D: TRBD1; V: TRBV4-1; size: NA; CDR3: CASSPRQGVSTGELFF; DNA: TGCGCCAGCAGCCCCCGACAGGGGGTAAGCACCGGGGAGCTGTTTTTT
J: TRBJ2-5; D: NA; V: TRBV7-9; size: NA; CDR3: CASSTPARQVQETQYF; DNA: TGTGCCAGCAGCACCCCTGCTCGACAGGTCCAAGAGACCCAGTACTTC
J: TRBJ2-7; D: TRBD2; V: TRBV28; size: many; CDR3: CASHPPIVAGGPEQYF; DNA: TGTGCCAGCCACCCCCCCATAGTAGCGGGAGGACCAGAGCAGTACTTC